Given below is one T cell receptor beta chain in context. This sample is drawn from a study of cytomegalovirus exposure and HLA in healthy donors. Assay used: immunoSEQ multiplex PCR; TCRdb lists only in-frame clones, some missing. The sample shows 250,000 to 400,000 clones, approximately 91% of them seen only once. CDR1 is SQVTM and CDR2 is ANQGSEA in the germline V gene. V lost 3 bases to trimming and J lost 4 bases, with 10 bases between them. The CDR3 has 12 residues. The chain joins TRBV29-1 to TRBJ2-7; TRBD1 is a possible D gene (6 bases). The sequence derives from a man aged 30-40 years in good health and CMV-seronegative. The sequencing input was PBMCs. This chain's CDR3 is CSVEGQFYEQYF. The CDR3 nucleotides are TGCAGCGTTGAGGGACAATTTTACGAGCAGTACTTC.